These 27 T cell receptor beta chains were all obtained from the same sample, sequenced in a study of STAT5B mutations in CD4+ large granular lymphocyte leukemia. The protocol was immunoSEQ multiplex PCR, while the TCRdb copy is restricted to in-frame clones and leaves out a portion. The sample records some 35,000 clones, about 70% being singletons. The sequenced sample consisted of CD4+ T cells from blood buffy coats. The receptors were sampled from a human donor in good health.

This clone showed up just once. The CDR3 sequence is CSVEEATKPNYGYTF. Written as DNA, the CDR3 is TGCAGCGTTGAAGAGGCGACGAAACCTAACTATGGCTACACCTTC. V usage is TRBV29-1 and J usage is TRBJ1-2, with D unclear. Trimming took off 0 bases at V and 0 bases at J, with 11 bases between the two ends. Germline CDR1 reads SQVTM; CDR2 reads ANQGSEA. The CDR3 consists of 15 residues.

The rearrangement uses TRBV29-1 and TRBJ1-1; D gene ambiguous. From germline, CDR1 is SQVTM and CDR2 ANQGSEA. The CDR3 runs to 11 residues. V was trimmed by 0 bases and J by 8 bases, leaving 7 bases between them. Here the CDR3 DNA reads TGCAGCGTTGAAGATCGGAGAGAAGCTTTCTTT. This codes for CSVEDRREAFF.

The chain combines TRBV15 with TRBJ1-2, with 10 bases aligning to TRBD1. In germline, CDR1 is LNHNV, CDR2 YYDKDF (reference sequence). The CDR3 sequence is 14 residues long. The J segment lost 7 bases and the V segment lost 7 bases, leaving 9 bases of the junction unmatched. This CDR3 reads CATNPDRGLGGYTF. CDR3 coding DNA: TGTGCCACCAACCCCGACAGGGGGCTGGGTGGCTACACCTTC.

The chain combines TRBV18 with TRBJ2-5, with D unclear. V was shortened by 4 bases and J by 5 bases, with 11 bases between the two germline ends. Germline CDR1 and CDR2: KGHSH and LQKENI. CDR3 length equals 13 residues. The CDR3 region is CASSRGPRETQYF. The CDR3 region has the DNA TGTGCCAGCTCACGGGGTCCGAGGGAGACCCAGTACTTC.

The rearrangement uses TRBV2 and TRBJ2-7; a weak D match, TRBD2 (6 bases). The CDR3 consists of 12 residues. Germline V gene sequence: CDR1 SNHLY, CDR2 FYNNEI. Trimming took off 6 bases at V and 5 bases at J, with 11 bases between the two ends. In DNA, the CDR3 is TGTGCCAGCAGGTGGAGGGTTGACGAGCAGTACTTC. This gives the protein CASRWRVDEQYF.

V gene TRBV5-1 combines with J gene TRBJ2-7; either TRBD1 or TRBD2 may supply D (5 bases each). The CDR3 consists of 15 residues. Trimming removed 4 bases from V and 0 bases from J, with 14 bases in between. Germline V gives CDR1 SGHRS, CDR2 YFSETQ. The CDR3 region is CASSPKLGDSYEQYF. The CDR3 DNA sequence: TGCGCCAGCAGCCCGAAGTTGGGGGACTCCTACGAGCAGTACTTC.

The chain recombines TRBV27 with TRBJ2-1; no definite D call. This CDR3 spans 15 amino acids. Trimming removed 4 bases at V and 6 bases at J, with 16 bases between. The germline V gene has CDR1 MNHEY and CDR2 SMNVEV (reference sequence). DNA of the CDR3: TGTGCCAGCAGTTCACAGAGATCTCCGGGCAATGAGCAGTTCTTC. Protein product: CASSSQRSPGNEQFF.

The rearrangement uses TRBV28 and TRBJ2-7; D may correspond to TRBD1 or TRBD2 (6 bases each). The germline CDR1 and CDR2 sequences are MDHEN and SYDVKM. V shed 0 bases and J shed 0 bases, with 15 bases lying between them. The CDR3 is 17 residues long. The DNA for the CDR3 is TGTGCCAGCAGTTTATGGGGGGCCGGACTAAGCTCCTACGAGCAGTACTTC. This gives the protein CASSLWGAGLSSYEQYF.

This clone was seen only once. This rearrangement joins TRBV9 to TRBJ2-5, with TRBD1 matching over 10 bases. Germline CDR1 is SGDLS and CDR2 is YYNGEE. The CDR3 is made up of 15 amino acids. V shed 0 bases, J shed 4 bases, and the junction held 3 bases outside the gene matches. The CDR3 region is CASSVGRTGGETQYF. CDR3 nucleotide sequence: TGTGCCAGCAGCGTAGGGCGGACAGGGGGAGAGACCCAGTACTTC.

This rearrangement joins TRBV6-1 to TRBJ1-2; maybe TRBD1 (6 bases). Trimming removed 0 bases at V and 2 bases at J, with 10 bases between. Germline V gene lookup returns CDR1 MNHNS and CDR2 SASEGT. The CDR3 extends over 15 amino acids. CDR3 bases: TGTGCCAGCAGTGAAGCTTGGGGGCACAACTATGGCTACACCTTC. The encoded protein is CASSEAWGHNYGYTF.

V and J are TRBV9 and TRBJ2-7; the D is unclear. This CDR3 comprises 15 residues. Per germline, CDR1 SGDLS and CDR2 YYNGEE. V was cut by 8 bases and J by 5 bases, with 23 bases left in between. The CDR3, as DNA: TGTGCCAGGGTGCGCCTACTTTTACGACGCCACGAGCAGTACTTC. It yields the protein CARVRLLLRRHEQYF.

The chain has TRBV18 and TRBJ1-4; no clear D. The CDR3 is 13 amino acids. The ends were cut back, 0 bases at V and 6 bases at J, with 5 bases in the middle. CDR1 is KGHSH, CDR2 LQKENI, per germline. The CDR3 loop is CASSPPEDEKLFF. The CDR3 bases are TGTGCCAGCTCACCACCCGAGGATGAAAAACTGTTTTTT.

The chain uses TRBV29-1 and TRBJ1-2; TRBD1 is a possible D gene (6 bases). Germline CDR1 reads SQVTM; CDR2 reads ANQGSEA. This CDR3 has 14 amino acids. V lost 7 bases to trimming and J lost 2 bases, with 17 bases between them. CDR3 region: CSAYQGIGNYGYTF. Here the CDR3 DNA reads TGCAGCGCTTACCAGGGGATAGGAAACTATGGCTACACCTTC.

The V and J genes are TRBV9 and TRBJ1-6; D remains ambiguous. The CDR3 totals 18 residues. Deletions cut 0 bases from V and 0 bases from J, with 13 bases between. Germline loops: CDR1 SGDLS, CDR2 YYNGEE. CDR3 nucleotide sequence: TGTGCCAGCAGCGTAGCCCCCGACCTGGGCTCCTATAATTCACCCCTCCACTTT. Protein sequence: CASSVAPDLGSYNSPLHF.

The CDR3 sequence is CASSQTGGIGNTEAFF. The CDR3 nucleotides are TGTGCCAGCAGTCAGACAGGGGGCATTGGAAACACTGAAGCTTTCTTT. The chain has TRBV25-1 and TRBJ1-1, with TRBD1 identical over 10 bases. Trimming took 5 bases from V and 2 from J; bases not matched to a gene: 8. Germline V gene data show CDR1 as MGHDK and CDR2 as SYGVNS. This CDR3 has 16 amino acids.

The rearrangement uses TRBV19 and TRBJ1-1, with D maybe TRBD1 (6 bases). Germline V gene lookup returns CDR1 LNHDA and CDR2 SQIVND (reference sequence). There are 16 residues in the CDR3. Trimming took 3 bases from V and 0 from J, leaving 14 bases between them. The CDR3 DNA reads TGTGCCAGTAGTATTAGCCTGCGACAGGTGAACACTGAAGCTTTCTTT. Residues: CASSISLRQVNTEAFF.

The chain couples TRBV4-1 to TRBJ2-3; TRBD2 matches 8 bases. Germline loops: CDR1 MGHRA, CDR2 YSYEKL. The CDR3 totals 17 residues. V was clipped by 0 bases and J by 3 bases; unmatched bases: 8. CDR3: CASSQDGTRGGTDTQYF. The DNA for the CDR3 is TGCGCCAGCAGCCAAGATGGGACTAGGGGAGGGACAGATACGCAGTATTTT.

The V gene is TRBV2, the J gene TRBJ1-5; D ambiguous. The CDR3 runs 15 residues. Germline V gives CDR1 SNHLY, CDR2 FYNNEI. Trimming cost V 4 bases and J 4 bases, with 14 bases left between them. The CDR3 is CASSGERVGNQPQHF. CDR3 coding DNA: TGTGCCAGCAGTGGCGAGAGGGTGGGTAATCAGCCCCAGCATTTT.

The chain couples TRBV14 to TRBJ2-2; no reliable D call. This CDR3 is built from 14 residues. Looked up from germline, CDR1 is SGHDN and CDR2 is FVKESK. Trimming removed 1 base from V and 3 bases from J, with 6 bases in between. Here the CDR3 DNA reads TGTGCCAGCAGCCAAGGGAGATACACCGGGGAGCTGTTTTTT. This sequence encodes CASSQGRYTGELFF.

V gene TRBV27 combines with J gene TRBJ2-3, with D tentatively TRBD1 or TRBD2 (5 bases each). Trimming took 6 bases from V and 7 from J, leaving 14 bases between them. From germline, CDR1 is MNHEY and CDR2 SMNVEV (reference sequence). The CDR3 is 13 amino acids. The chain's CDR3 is CASRTGPRNTQYF. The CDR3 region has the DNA TGTGCCAGCAGGACGGGACCACGCAATACGCAGTATTTT.

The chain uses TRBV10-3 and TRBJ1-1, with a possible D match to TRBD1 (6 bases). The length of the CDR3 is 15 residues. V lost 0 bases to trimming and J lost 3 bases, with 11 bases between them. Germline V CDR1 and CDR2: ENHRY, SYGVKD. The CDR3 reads CAISESGGGDTEAFF. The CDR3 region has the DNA TGTGCCATCAGTGAGTCGGGAGGGGGTGACACTGAAGCTTTCTTT.

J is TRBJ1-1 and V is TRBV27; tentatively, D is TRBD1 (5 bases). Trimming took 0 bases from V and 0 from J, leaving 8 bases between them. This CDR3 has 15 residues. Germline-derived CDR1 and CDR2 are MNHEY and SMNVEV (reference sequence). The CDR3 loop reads CASSLSRTLNTEAFF. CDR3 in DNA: TGTGCCAGCAGTTTATCGCGGACATTGAACACTGAAGCTTTCTTT.

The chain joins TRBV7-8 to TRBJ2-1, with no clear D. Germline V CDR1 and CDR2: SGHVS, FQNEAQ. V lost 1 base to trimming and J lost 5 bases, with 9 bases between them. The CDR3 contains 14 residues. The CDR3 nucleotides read TGTGCCAGCAGCTTAGGCGGCGTTAACAATGAGCAGTTCTTC. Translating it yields CASSLGGVNNEQFF.

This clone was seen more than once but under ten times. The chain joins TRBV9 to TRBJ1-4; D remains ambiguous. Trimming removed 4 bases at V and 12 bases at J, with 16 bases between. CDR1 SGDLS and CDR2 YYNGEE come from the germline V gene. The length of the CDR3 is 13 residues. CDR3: CASSPRPEAELFF. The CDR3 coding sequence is TGTGCCAGCAGCCCTCGCCCTGAGGCCGAACTGTTTTTT.

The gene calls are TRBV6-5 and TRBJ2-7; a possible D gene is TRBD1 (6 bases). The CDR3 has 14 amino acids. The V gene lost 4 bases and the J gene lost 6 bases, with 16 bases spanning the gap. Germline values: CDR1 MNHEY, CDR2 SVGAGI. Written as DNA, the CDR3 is TGTGCCAGCAGTTCTGCCTCAGGGGCGGGCGAGCAGTACTTC. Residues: CASSSASGAGEQYF.

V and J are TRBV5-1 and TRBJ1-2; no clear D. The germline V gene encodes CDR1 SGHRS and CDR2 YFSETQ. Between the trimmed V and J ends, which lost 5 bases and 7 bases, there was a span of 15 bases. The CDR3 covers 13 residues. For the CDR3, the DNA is TGCGCCAGCAGTCCCCATGAGTCGGGTGGCTACACCTTC. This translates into CASSPHESGGYTF.

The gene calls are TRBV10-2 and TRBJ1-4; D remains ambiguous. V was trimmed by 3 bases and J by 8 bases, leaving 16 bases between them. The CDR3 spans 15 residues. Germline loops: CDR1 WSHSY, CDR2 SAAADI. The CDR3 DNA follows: TGCGCCAGCAGTGATCTTCCCGGGCGGCGGGAAAAACTGTTTTTT. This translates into CASSDLPGRREKLFF.